Below are 30 T cell receptor beta chains sequenced from a single sample in a study of blood T cells in healthy people across ages. PCR was performed a second time for about 6 to 12 cycles using a sample-barcoded 5' primer and a J-beta primer mix. Each CDR3 protein is one row after TCRdb ran MiXCR on the 5' RACE reads. The table records 1.5 million to 2 million distinct CDR3 sequences, 40% to 55% of them present only once. The sample taken for sequencing was blood. All receptors derive from a woman between 40 and 55 years old in good health.

This clonotype was detected only a few times. V is TRBV4-2 and J is TRBJ2-7; no clear D. Trimming stripped 0 bases from V and 0 bases from J, with 6 bases between. The germline gives CDR1 LGHNA, CDR2 YNFKEQ. CDR3 length: 14 residues. The CDR3 spells CASSQEVHSYEQYF. In nucleotides, the CDR3 is TGTGCCAGCAGCCAAGAGGTACACTCCTACGAGCAGTACTTC.

The V gene is TRBV3-1, the J gene TRBJ2-4, with a weak D call TRBD2 (7 bases). The germline V and J ends were trimmed by 2 bases and 5 bases, with 19 bases remaining between them. The CDR3 sequence is 17 residues long. In germline, CDR1 is LGHDT, CDR2 YNNKEL (reference sequence). CDR3 sequence reads: CASSQWVGRGGENIQYF. Here the CDR3 DNA reads TGTGCCAGCAGCCAATGGGTCGGTAGGGGGGGGGAAAACATTCAGTACTTC.

This clonotype turned up a few times. The J gene is TRBJ2-1, the V gene TRBV20-1; D is undetermined. This CDR3 is 10 amino acids long. Trimming took off 7 bases at V and 6 bases at J, with 7 bases between the two ends. In germline, CDR1 is DFQATT, CDR2 SNEGSKA (reference sequence). The CDR3 spells CSGMGNEQFF. In nucleotides, the CDR3 is TGCAGTGGAATGGGCAATGAGCAGTTCTTC.

The V gene is TRBV10-3, the J gene TRBJ1-2, with 11 bases lining up with TRBD1. The CDR3 is 15 amino acids. J lost 6 bases, V lost 8 bases, and 11 bases had no gene match. Germline V gene data show CDR1 as ENHRY and CDR2 as SYGVKD. DNA of the CDR3: TGTGCCATCGGTACCGGGACAGGGGGTTCACATGGCTACACCTTC. Protein product: CAIGTGTGGSHGYTF.

This chain links TRBV7-2 with TRBJ2-3, with 8 bases lining up with TRBD2. J lost 1 base, V lost 3 bases, and 9 bases had no gene match. In germline, CDR1 is SGHTA, CDR2 FQGNSA. The CDR3 contains 17 residues. The CDR3: CASSFTSGGSGTDTQYF. The CDR3 nucleotides are TGTGCCAGCAGCTTTACTAGCGGCGGCTCGGGCACAGATACGCAGTATTTT.

This clonotype was counted at least ten times. J is TRBJ2-3 and V is TRBV29-1, with TRBD2 as a possible D gene (5 bases). Trimming took off 0 bases at V and 0 bases at J, with 10 bases between the two ends. Germline V gives CDR1 SQVTM, CDR2 ANQGSEA. The length of the CDR3 is 15 residues. The CDR3 sequence is CSVEDGGPSTDTQYF. Written as DNA, the CDR3 is TGCAGCGTTGAAGATGGCGGGCCAAGCACAGATACGCAGTATTTT.

This clonotype has just a few counts. This rearrangement joins TRBV9 to TRBJ2-3; 8 bases align to TRBD1. The junction had 9 bases not matched to a gene; V was cut back by 3 bases and J by 6 bases. CDR3 length: 15 amino acids. CDR1 is SGDLS, CDR2 YYNGEE, per germline. CDR3 bases: TGTGCCAGCAGCGCGATACAGGGGGATTTGGATACGCAGTATTTT. As protein: CASSAIQGDLDTQYF.

About this clonotype itself: The junction does not match germline at one end; this may be a read error. The J gene is TRBJ2-2, the V gene TRBV6-2 or TRBV6-3, with TRBD2 as a possible D gene (6 bases). The CDR3 runs 14 residues. CDR1 is MNHEY, CDR2 SVGEGT, per germline. The CDR3 spells CAHPKGRGTGKLFF. In DNA, the CDR3 is TGTGCCCACCCGAAGGGGCGGGGCACCGGGAAGCTGTTTTTT.

V is TRBV29-1 and J is TRBJ1-1; a possible D gene is TRBD1 (5 bases). Germline-derived CDR1 and CDR2 are SQVTM and ANQGSEA. Trimming shortened V by 4 bases and J by 1 base, and 10 bases separated the two germline ends. CDR3 length: 13 amino acids. The chain's CDR3 is CSVARGGNTEAFF. CDR3 nucleotides: TGCAGCGTTGCGAGGGGAGGGAACACTGAAGCTTTCTTT.

The chain joins TRBV29-1 to TRBJ2-5; TRBD2 matches 12 bases. CDR3 length: 16 amino acids. The trim removed 1 base at V and 2 bases at J, leaving 5 bases unmatched. Germline CDR1 reads SQVTM; CDR2 reads ANQGSEA. The CDR3 reads CSVEGTSGAPQETQYF. The CDR3 nucleotides read TGCAGCGTTGAAGGGACTAGCGGGGCACCACAAGAGACCCAGTACTTC.

This clonotype came up a few times. The chain links TRBV20-1 to TRBJ2-1; TRBD1 matches 7 bases. V shed 4 bases, J shed 8 bases, and the junction held 8 bases outside the gene matches. Germline values: CDR1 DFQATT, CDR2 SNEGSKA (reference sequence). This CDR3 region has 13 residues. The CDR3 DNA reads as TGCAGTGCTAAGACAGGGCTTCGCGATGAGCAGTTCTTC. Translated, it gives CSAKTGLRDEQFF.

The V and J genes are TRBV7-9 and TRBJ2-5; D might be TRBD1 (6 bases). CDR1 is SEHNR, CDR2 FQNEAQ, per germline (reference sequence). V was shortened by 5 bases and J by 4 bases, with 17 bases between the two germline ends. The CDR3 is made up of 15 amino acids. In nucleotides, the CDR3 is TGTGCCAGCAGCCCGAATGGGGGCGCGGGAGAGACCCAGTACTTC. This codes for CASSPNGGAGETQYF.

The chain carries TRBV7-2 and TRBJ2-5, with D perhaps TRBD1 (5 bases). Trimming cost V 5 bases and J 4 bases, with 14 bases left between them. The CDR3 extends over 14 amino acids. Germline assignment: CDR1 SGHTA and CDR2 FQGNSA. The CDR3: CASSVVRVVETQYF. CDR3 bases: TGTGCCAGCAGCGTAGTCAGGGTGGTAGAGACCCAGTACTTC. Based on the CDR3 plus reference TRBV7-2 and TRBJ2-5, the full variable domain is GAGVSQSPSNKVTEKGKDVELRCDPISGHTALYWYRQSLGQGLEFLIYFQGNSAPDKSGLPSDRFSAERTGGSVSTLTIQRTQQEDSAVYLCASSVVRVVETQYFGPGTRLLVL.

The V gene is TRBV4-3, the J gene TRBJ1-1; D unclear. This CDR3 has 13 amino acids. Germline assignment: CDR1 LGHNA and CDR2 YSLEER. Trimming left V 0 bases short and J 3 bases short, with 5 bases between. Here the CDR3 DNA reads TGCGCCAGCAGCCAAGAGGGTCACACTGAAGCTTTCTTT. Translated: CASSQEGHTEAFF.

The rearrangement links TRBV4-1 to TRBJ2-3; 8 bases line up with TRBD1. Germline CDR1 and CDR2: MGHRA and YSYEKL. The CDR3 extends over 15 amino acids. The V segment lost 5 bases and the J segment 5 bases; nucleotides outside the gene matches: 9. The CDR3 DNA is TGCGCCAGCAGCTTCCAGGGGGCGCCAAGAGATACGCAGTATTTT. Translating it yields CASSFQGAPRDTQYF.

This clonotype turned up a few times. This chain uses TRBV2 with TRBJ2-1; a possible D gene is TRBD2 (5 bases). This CDR3 comprises 12 residues. The germline CDR1 and CDR2 sequences are SNHLY and FYNNEI. Trimming removed 10 bases from V and 8 bases from J, with 15 bases in between. CDR3 sequence (DNA): TGTGCCACACATTACGAGGGCGATGAGCAGTTCTTC. It yields the protein CATHYEGDEQFF.

This chain uses TRBV15 with TRBJ2-7; D ambiguous. V lost 0 bases and J lost 2, with 11 bases in between. Per the germline V gene, CDR1 is LNHNV and CDR2 is YYDKDF (reference sequence). The CDR3 contains 15 residues. In DNA, the CDR3 is TGTGCCACCAGCAGAGATCCGCAGTCAGCCTACGAGCAGTACTTC. Translation: CATSRDPQSAYEQYF.

This clonotype was seen only a few times. The genes are TRBV29-1 and TRBJ2-1; 9 bases align to TRBD1. CDR1 is SQVTM and CDR2 is ANQGSEA in the germline V gene. V lost 6 bases, J lost 2 bases, and 8 bases stayed unmatched. The CDR3 covers 15 residues. As DNA, the CDR3 is TGCAGCGTCCCCCTCGGGGACAGGGCCTACAATGAGCAGTTCTTC. Encoded protein: CSVPLGDRAYNEQFF.

The V gene is TRBV6-2 or TRBV6-3, the J gene TRBJ2-7, with 7 bases that match TRBD1. Unmatched junction bases numbered 8, after V lost 5 bases and J lost 4 bases. Per germline, CDR1 MNHEY and CDR2 SVGEGT. The CDR3 covers 14 residues. CDR3 sequence: CASSRRGLEYEQYF. CDR3 sequence (DNA): TGTGCCAGCAGTCGCAGGGGGTTGGAATACGAGCAGTACTTC.

The rearrangement links TRBV3-1 to TRBJ1-2; no firm D call. Germline CDR1 and CDR2: LGHDT and YNNKEL (reference sequence). Trimming shortened V by 2 bases and J by 4 bases, and 11 bases separated the two germline ends. The CDR3 covers 14 residues. For the CDR3, the DNA is TGTGCCAGCAGCCAATTTGGGGTCATCTATGGCTACACCTTC. It specifies CASSQFGVIYGYTF. The variable domain in full, completed from reference TRBV3-1 and TRBJ1-2, reads DTAVSQTPKYLVTQMGNDKSIKCEQNLGHDTMYWYKQDSKKFLKIMFSYNNKELIINETVPNRFSPKSPDKAHLNLHINSLELGDSAVYFCASSQFGVIYGYTFGSGTRLTVV.

The rearrangement links TRBV7-8 to TRBJ1-6, with D maybe TRBD1 (5 bases). This CDR3 is built from 19 residues. The V and J ends lost 5 bases and 1 base respectively, with 21 bases between them. The germline gives CDR1 SGHVS, CDR2 FQNEAQ. CDR3 region: CASSAILSGKRSYNSPLHF. The CDR3 DNA is TGTGCCAGCAGCGCGATCCTGTCAGGGAAGAGGTCCTATAATTCACCCCTCCACTTT.

The chain employs TRBV20-1 and TRBJ1-5; 8 nucleotides agree with TRBD1. V shed 3 bases and J 4 bases; nucleotides not matched to a gene: 8. There are 15 residues in the CDR3. Germline CDR1 is DFQATT and CDR2 is SNEGSKA (reference sequence). DNA of the CDR3: TGCAGTGCTAGCGAGACAGGGGCTCTTAATCAGCCCCAGCATTTT. Protein: CSASETGALNQPQHF.

This clonotype was picked up one time. The rearrangement links TRBV20-1 to TRBJ2-4, with 8 bases fitting TRBD1. After removal of 1 base from V and 6 bases from J, the junction contained 5 bases not matched to a gene. The germline V gene encodes CDR1 DFQATT and CDR2 SNEGSKA (reference sequence). The CDR3 is 14 amino acids. CDR3 loop: CSARVTGGANIQYF. CDR3 coding DNA: TGCAGTGCTAGAGTTACAGGGGGTGCAAACATTCAGTACTTC.

This clonotype showed up many times. J is TRBJ2-7 and V is TRBV7-2; 7 bases are a match to TRBD1. The V segment lost 5 bases and the J segment 1 base; nucleotides outside the gene matches: 5. Germline loops: CDR1 SGHTA, CDR2 FQGNSA. The CDR3 runs to 14 residues. The CDR3 DNA reads TGTGCCAGCAGCCTCCGGACAGGATCCTACGAGCAGTACTTC. Translation: CASSLRTGSYEQYF. Full variable domain (outside the CDR3, taken from reference TRBV7-2 and TRBJ2-7): GAGVSQSPSNKVTEKGKDVELRCDPISGHTALYWYRQSLGQGLEFLIYFQGNSAPDKSGLPSDRFSAERTGGSVSTLTIQRTQQEDSAVYLCASSLRTGSYEQYFGPGTRLTVT.

This clonotype showed up just a few times. The V call is TRBV7-9, the J call TRBJ2-3, with 8 bases matching TRBD1. CDR1 and CDR2 from the germline V gene are SEHNR and FQNEAQ (reference sequence). The CDR3 has 15 residues. Trimming cost V 5 bases and J 4 bases; bases outside gene matches: 8. CDR3 sequence (DNA): TGTGCCAGCAGCCGACAGGGGAATAATGCAGATACGCAGTATTTT. Amino acids: CASSRQGNNADTQYF.

This clonotype was seen a handful of times. The V call is TRBV2, the J call TRBJ1-6, with TRBD1 matching 7 bases. From germline, CDR1 is SNHLY and CDR2 FYNNEI. V lost 6 bases to trimming and J lost 6 bases; unmatched junction nucleotides: 8. CDR3 length equals 15 residues. CDR3 in DNA: TGTGCCAGCAGAGGCGACAGGGCCGGTAATTCACCCCTCCACTTT. It translates to CASRGDRAGNSPLHF.

In DNA, the CDR3 is TGTGCCAGCAGCGTAGGGGGACAGGGGCCGGGGACTGAAGCTTTCTTT. This gives the protein CASSVGGQGPGTEAFF. The J gene is TRBJ1-1, the V gene TRBV9, with 10 bases identical to TRBD1. Trimming took 0 bases from V and 5 from J; bases not matched to a gene: 7. This CDR3 is 16 amino acids long. Germline CDR1 is SGDLS and CDR2 is YYNGEE.

V and J are TRBV6-6 and TRBJ1-6; D call uncertain. There are 15 residues in the CDR3. Germline CDR1 reads MNHNY; CDR2 reads SVGAGI (reference sequence). Trimming took off 1 base at V and 3 bases at J, with 7 bases between the two ends. The CDR3 DNA follows: TGTGCCAGCAGTTACTATACTCTCTATAATTCACCCCTCCACTTT. As protein: CASSYYTLYNSPLHF.

The J gene is TRBJ2-7, the V gene TRBV7-2; D assignment may be TRBD1 or TRBD2 (5 bases each). With 0 bases removed from V and 6 bases from J, the gap between germline ends came to 18 bases. CDR1 and CDR2 from the germline V gene are SGHTA and FQGNSA. The CDR3 runs 16 residues. DNA of the CDR3: TGTGCCAGCAGCTTAGCACACCTCGGGACCGGTCCCGAGCAGTACTTC. Amino acids: CASSLAHLGTGPEQYF.

This clonotype was detected only once. V usage is TRBV5-1 and J usage is TRBJ2-1; 7 bases line up with TRBD2. The last part of the DNA fits TRBJ2-7 better; the J call may be wrong. Looked up from germline, CDR1 is SGHRS and CDR2 is YFSETQ. The CDR3 length is 14 residues. As DNA, the CDR3 is TGCGCCAGCAGCTTTTACGGACTAGACAATGAGCAGTACTTC. It is translated as CASSFYGLDNEQYF.